The present entry profiles one T cell receptor beta chain with its context. This receptor's antigen is unknown. No qualities accompany the bases; no much larger clone lies one base away. Germline trimming amounts to 5 bases on V and 2 bases on J, with 3 as the count of junction bases outside the gene matches. CDR1 and CDR2, per the germline V gene, are MDHEN and SYDVKM. Measured from the cysteine to the phenylalanine, the CDR3 is 14 residues long. Kept here is only the CDR3 DNA, which spans 42 bases and is read in frame from base 1. Synovial fluid samples were matched to blood samples from the same ankylosing spondylitis patients. These data originate in a study of CD8 T cells in ankylosing spondylitis (dated by TCRdb to 2015 to 2018). For context, the study as a whole: To find TCR variants linked to disease, the study profiled T cell receptor beta repertoires in ankylosing spondylitis patients and healthy donors. In total, the full study cohort was made up of over a hundred healthy donors and 20 to 25 ankylosing spondylitis patients. Peripheral blood was sampled, and synovial fluid was additionally collected from ankylosing spondylitis patients.

TCRdb shows the sequencer as Illumina HiSeq 2500. TCR beta libraries were prepared by quantitative 5'-RACE with molecular barcodes. Processing in the source paper ran as follows. Disease-linked TCR variants were identified with a new computational method built on a probabilistic model of VDJ rearrangement. TCRdb redid the processing of the public reads, applying fastp at Q25 and MiXCR, and retained in-frame beta chains. For every CDR3 protein sequence, its rows merge into one entry that carries the most common genes and DNA. TCRdb's processing, not the authors' own work, is the source of the V and J calls. The sample table records tens of thousands of distinct CDR3 sequences; under 7.5% of these occur just once. Approximately 5% of the sample lies in the top ten. The investigation overall reported the following: According to the report, matched synovial fluid samples from ankylosing spondylitis patients were significantly enriched for the disease-linked clones. A TCR beta motif made up of seven or eight highly homologous amino acid variants appeared to be characteristic of blood from ankylosing spondylitis patients. In peripheral blood, the disease-linked clones were found at relatively low frequencies and had a CD8+ phenotype. Some motif variants had previously been reported in the synovial fluid and blood of reactive arthritis patients, which suggests shared mechanisms of disease initiation.

The sequencing input was synovial fluid, either unsorted or a sorted T cell fraction (not recorded which). The chain couples TRBV28 to TRBJ2-1; TRBD2 agrees with 7 junctional bases. The origin of this receptor is a male donor with ankylosing spondylitis. The DNA reads as follows: TGTGCCAGCAGTCCTGGGGGGGCCTACAATGAGCAGTTCTTC. This encodes CASSPGGAYNEQFF.